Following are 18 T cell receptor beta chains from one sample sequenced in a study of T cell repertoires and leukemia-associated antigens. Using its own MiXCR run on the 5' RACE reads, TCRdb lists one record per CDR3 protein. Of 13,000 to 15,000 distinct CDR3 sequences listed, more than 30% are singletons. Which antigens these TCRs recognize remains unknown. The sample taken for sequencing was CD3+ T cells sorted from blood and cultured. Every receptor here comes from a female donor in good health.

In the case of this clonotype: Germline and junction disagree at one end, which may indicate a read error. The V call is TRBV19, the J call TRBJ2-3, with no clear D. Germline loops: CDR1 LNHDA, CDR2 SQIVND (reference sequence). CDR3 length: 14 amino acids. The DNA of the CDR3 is TGTGCCAGTAGTAACACATTTGCCACAGATACGCAGCGTTTT. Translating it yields CASSNTFATDTQRF.

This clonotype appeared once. The CDR3 here is CASSHLAGGKNEQFF. CDR3 bases: TGTGCCAGCAGCCACTTAGCGGGAGGGAAGAATGAGCAGTTCTTC. The rearrangement links TRBV4-2 to TRBJ2-1; TRBD2 matches 11 bases. This CDR3 has 15 amino acids. Losses at the gene ends were 3 bases for V and 7 bases for J; bases not matched to a gene: 5. Germline CDR1 and CDR2: LGHNA and YNFKEQ.

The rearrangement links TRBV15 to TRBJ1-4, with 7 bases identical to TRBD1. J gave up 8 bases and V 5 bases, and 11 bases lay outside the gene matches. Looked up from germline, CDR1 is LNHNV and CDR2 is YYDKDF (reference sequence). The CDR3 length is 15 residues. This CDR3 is CATSGRQGLEEKLFF. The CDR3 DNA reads TGTGCCACCAGCGGAAGACAGGGATTAGAGGAAAAACTGTTTTTT.

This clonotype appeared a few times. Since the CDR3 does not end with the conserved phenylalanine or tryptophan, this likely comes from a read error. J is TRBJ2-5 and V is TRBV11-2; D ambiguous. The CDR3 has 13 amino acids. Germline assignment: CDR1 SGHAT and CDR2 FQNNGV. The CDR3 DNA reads TGTGCCAGCAGTTTAGAACTCGAAGAGACCCAGTACTCC. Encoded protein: CASSLELEETQYS.

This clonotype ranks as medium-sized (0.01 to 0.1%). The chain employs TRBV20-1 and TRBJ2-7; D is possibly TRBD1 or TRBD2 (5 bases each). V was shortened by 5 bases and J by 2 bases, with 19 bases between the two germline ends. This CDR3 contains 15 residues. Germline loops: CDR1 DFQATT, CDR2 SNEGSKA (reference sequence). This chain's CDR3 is CSAQRVQGRPYEQYF. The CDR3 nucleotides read TGCAGTGCTCAACGGGTTCAGGGACGGCCCTACGAGCAGTACTTC.

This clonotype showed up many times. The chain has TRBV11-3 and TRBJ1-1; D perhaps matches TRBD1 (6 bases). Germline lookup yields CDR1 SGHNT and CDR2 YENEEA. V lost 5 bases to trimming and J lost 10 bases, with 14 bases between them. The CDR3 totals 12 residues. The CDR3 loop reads CASSQNRVGAFF. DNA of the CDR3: TGTGCCAGCAGCCAGAACAGGGTTGGAGCTTTCTTT.

The CDR3 DNA reads TGTGCAAGTCGCCCCCGGGACAGTCAAGAGACCCAGTACTTC. Protein sequence: CASRPRDSQETQYF. The V gene is TRBV12-2, the J gene TRBJ2-5; the D segment call TRBD1 is taken from the table without a DNA check. TRBV12-2 is marked as a pseudogene. This CDR3 contains 14 residues.

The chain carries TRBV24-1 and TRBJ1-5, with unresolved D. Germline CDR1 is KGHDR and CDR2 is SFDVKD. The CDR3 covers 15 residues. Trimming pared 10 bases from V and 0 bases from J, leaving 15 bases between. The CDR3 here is CATILRAGSNQPQHF. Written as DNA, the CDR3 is TGTGCCACAATTCTACGGGCTGGTAGCAATCAGCCCCAGCATTTT.

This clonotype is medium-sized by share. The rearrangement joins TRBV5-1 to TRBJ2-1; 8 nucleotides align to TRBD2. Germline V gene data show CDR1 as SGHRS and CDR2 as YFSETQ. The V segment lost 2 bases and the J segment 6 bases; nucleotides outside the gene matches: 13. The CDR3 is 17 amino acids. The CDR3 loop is CASSFGRSGSGPNEQFF. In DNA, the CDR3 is TGCGCCAGCAGCTTCGGGAGAAGCGGGAGTGGGCCCAATGAGCAGTTCTTC.

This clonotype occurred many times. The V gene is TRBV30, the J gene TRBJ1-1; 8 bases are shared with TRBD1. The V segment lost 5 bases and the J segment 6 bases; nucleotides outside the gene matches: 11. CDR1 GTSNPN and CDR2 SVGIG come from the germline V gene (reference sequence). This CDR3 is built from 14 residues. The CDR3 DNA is TGTGCCTGGGCTAGACAGGGGAAGATGGCTGAAGCTTTCTTT. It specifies CAWARQGKMAEAFF.

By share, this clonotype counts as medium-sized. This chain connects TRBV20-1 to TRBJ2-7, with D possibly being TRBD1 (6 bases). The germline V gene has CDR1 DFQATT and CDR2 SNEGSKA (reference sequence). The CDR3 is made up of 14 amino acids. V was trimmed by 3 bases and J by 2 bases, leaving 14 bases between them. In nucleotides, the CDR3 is TGCAGTGCTAGCGAGTCAGAGGGGGCCTACGAGCAGTACTTC. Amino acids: CSASESEGAYEQYF.

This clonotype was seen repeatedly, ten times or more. The DNA of the CDR3 is TGTGCCTGGAAGTTCGAAGGACTTGGAGACACAGATACGCAGTATTTT. Its translation is CAWKFEGLGDTDTQYF. The genes are TRBV30 and TRBJ2-3, with D possibly matching TRBD2 (5 bases). CDR1 and CDR2 from the germline V gene are GTSNPN and SVGIG (reference sequence). V shed 4 bases and J shed 2 bases, with 19 bases lying between them. The CDR3 contains 16 residues.

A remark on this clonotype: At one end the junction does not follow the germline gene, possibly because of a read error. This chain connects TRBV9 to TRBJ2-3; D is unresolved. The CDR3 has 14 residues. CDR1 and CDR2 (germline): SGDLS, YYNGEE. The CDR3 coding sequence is TGTGCCAGCAGCGAGAAATCGTGCACAGATACGCGGTATTTT. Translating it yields CASSEKSCTDTRYF.

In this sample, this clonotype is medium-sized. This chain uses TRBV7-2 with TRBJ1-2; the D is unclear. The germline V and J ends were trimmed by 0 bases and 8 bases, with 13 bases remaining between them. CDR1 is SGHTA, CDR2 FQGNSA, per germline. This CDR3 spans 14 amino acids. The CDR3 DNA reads TGTGCCAGCAGCTTAGCGAGGAGGGAAGGGGGCTACACCTTC. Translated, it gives CASSLARREGGYTF. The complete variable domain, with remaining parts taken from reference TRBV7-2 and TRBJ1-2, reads GAGVSQSPSNKVTEKGKDVELRCDPISGHTALYWYRQSLGQGLEFLIYFQGNSAPDKSGLPSDRFSAERTGGSVSTLTIQRTQQEDSAVYLCASSLARREGGYTFGSGTRLTVV.

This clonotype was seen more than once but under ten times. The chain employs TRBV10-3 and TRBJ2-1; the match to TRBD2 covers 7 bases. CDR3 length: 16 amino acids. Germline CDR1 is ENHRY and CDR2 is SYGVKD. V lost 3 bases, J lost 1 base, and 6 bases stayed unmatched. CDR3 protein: CAISEKGLGSYNEQFF. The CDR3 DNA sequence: TGTGCCATCAGTGAAAAAGGACTAGGGTCCTACAATGAGCAGTTCTTC.

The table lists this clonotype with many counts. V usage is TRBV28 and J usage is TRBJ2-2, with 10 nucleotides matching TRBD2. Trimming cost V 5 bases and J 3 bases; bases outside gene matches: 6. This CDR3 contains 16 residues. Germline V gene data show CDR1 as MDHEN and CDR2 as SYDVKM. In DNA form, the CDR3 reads TGTGCCAGCAGTCCTAGCGGGAGTATGTACACCGGGGAGCTGTTTTTT. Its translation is CASSPSGSMYTGELFF.

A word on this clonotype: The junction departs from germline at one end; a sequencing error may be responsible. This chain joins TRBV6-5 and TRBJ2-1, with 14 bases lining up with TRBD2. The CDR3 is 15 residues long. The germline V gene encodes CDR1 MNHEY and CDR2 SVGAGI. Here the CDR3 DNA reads TGTGCCAGTAGCCGACTAGCGGGAGGGCCCAATGAGCGGTTCTTC. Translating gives CASSRLAGGPNERFF.

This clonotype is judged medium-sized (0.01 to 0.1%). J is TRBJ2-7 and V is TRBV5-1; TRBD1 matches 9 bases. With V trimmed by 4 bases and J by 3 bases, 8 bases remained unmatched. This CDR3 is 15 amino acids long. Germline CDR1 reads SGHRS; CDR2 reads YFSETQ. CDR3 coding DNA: TGCGCCAGCAGCCGGGGTGGGGGACAGGGCTACGAGCAGTACTTC. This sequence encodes CASSRGGGQGYEQYF.